This T cell receptor beta chain appears in the sequencing data of a study of shared clonotypes between healthy human individuals. This CDR3 has 12 residues. Germline V lookup: CDR1 GTSNPN, CDR2 SVGIG (reference sequence). As for this clone: The target antigen is unknown. A read error may produce the germline difference seen at one junction end.

Study observations and caveats: Rarefaction showed sorted-subset sequencing was incomplete despite large depth.

TCRdb's copy holds only in-frame clones and misses some; the assay was immunoSEQ multiplex PCR. This table has roughly 1 million clones, around 74% appearing once. The chain joins TRBV30 to TRBJ2-3; 9 nucleotides align to TRBD2. The sequencing sample was made of memory CD4+ T cells sorted from blood. Subset noted: CD45RA-negative fraction. This TCR was recovered from a man aged 18 to 29 in good health. The CDR3 spells CAWSTGSGGRIF. The CDR3, as DNA: TGTGCCTGGAGTACCGGGAGCGGGGGGAGGATTTTT.